This is a list of T cell receptor beta chains from one sample in a study of blood T cell repertoires in COVID-19. Profiling relied on immunoSEQ multiplex PCR, and the TCRdb table lists in-frame clones only, not all of them. The sample lists 80,000 to 130,000 clones, 92% seen once, with around 5.4% in the top ten. The sequenced sample was peripheral blood. Receptor source: a man aged 65 to 79 with acute or convalescent COVID-19. Both conserved end residues are part of each CDR3. A D gene is named only where the DNA matches it firmly. The size field is filled for only some rows; it gives once, few, many or a size class.

d_call: TRBD2
clone_size: NA
v_call: TRBV5-1
j_call: TRBJ2-7
cdr3_nt: TGCGCCAGCAGCTTGACCCCTCCTAGCGGGAGGATCGACGAGCAGTACTTC
cdr3_aa: CASSLTPPSGRIDEQYF

d_call: NA
clone_size: NA
v_call: TRBV24-1
j_call: TRBJ1-5
cdr3_nt: TGTGCCACCAGTGCCCCCGGGGGGAATCAGCCCCAGCATTTT
cdr3_aa: CATSAPGGNQPQHF

d_call: NA
clone_size: NA
v_call: TRBV5-5
j_call: TRBJ1-2
cdr3_nt: TGTGCCAGCAGCTTCGGGGGGGTCTACACCTTC
cdr3_aa: CASSFGGVYTF

d_call: TRBD1
clone_size: few
v_call: TRBV6-5
j_call: TRBJ1-5
cdr3_nt: TGTGCCAGCAGTTACACGGGACAGGGTGCGCCCCAGCATTTT
cdr3_aa: CASSYTGQGAPQHF

d_call: NA
clone_size: once
v_call: TRBV19
j_call: TRBJ1-3
cdr3_nt: TGTGCCAGTTGGAAGGGGTCCTCTGGAAACACCATATATTTT
cdr3_aa: CASWKGSSGNTIYF

d_call: NA
clone_size: NA
v_call: TRBV24-1
j_call: TRBJ1-2
cdr3_nt: TGTGCCACCAGTGAGGCAGGAATCGCCTATGGCTACACCTTC
cdr3_aa: CATSEAGIAYGYTF

d_call: TRBD1
clone_size: NA
v_call: TRBV12-5
j_call: TRBJ1-6
cdr3_nt: TGTGCTAGTGGTTTGGTACTTTTACAGGGGGCCCAGAATTCACCCCTCCACTTT
cdr3_aa: CASGLVLLQGAQNSPLHF

d_call: NA
clone_size: NA
v_call: TRBV21-1
j_call: TRBJ1-1
cdr3_nt: TGTGCCAGCAGCAAAGAGACGGGGTGGAACACTGAAGCTTTCTTT
cdr3_aa: CASSKETGWNTEAFF

d_call: NA
clone_size: once
v_call: TRBV5-4
j_call: TRBJ2-7
cdr3_nt: TGTGCCAGCAGCTTGGAAGTACAGACGACCTACGAGCAGTACTTC
cdr3_aa: CASSLEVQTTYEQYF

d_call: TRBD2
clone_size: NA
v_call: TRBV29-1
j_call: TRBJ2-1
cdr3_nt: TGCAGCGTTGTGGGGACTAGCGGCCCTCTCTCCTACAATGAGCAGTTCTTC
cdr3_aa: CSVVGTSGPLSYNEQFF

d_call: TRBD1
clone_size: NA
v_call: TRBV20-1
j_call: TRBJ2-1
cdr3_nt: TGCAGTGCTAGTCGGGGGCAGGGGGCAAACAATGAGCAGTTCTTC
cdr3_aa: CSASRGQGANNEQFF

d_call: NA
clone_size: NA
v_call: TRBV9
j_call: TRBJ1-1
cdr3_nt: TGTGCCAGCAGCCCAGAACAGGGGAACACTGAAGCTTTCTTT
cdr3_aa: CASSPEQGNTEAFF

d_call: NA
clone_size: NA
v_call: TRBV19
j_call: TRBJ2-5
cdr3_nt: TGTGCCAGTAGTACCGGGACAACCTATGGGGGGACCCAGTACTTC
cdr3_aa: CASSTGTTYGGTQYF

d_call: TRBD1
clone_size: NA
v_call: TRBV18
j_call: TRBJ2-1
cdr3_nt: TGTGCCAGCTCACCGCCGGGACAGGGCAACAATGAGCAGTTCTTC
cdr3_aa: CASSPPGQGNNEQFF

d_call: NA
clone_size: NA
v_call: TRBV7-8
j_call: TRBJ2-1
cdr3_nt: TGTGCCAGCAGCTTAGTCGGACTCCACAATGAGCAGTTCTTC
cdr3_aa: CASSLVGLHNEQFF

d_call: NA
clone_size: NA
v_call: TRBV9
j_call: TRBJ2-3
cdr3_nt: TGTGCCAGCAGCGCCCCTCTAGCTGGCACAGATACGCAGTATTTT
cdr3_aa: CASSAPLAGTDTQYF

d_call: TRBD1
clone_size: NA
v_call: TRBV24-1
j_call: TRBJ2-3
cdr3_nt: TGTGCCACCAGTGGTACAGGGGAAGATACGCAGTATTTT
cdr3_aa: CATSGTGEDTQYF

d_call: NA
clone_size: once
v_call: TRBV11-2
j_call: TRBJ2-7
cdr3_nt: TGTGCCAGCAGCTCATTGAGGGTAGGTGATCGACGCTACGAGCAGTACTTC
cdr3_aa: CASSSLRVGDRRYEQYF

d_call: TRBD1
clone_size: NA
v_call: TRBV3-1/TRBV3-2
j_call: TRBJ1-2
cdr3_nt: TGTGCCAGCAGCCAAGATGGGACAGAGTTCTATGGCTACACCTTC
cdr3_aa: CASSQDGTEFYGYTF

d_call: NA
clone_size: NA
v_call: TRBV28
j_call: TRBJ2-1
cdr3_nt: TGTGCCAGCAGTTTCCTATCTGGACAGCACAATGAGCAGTTCTTC
cdr3_aa: CASSFLSGQHNEQFF

d_call: TRBD2
clone_size: NA
v_call: TRBV7-2
j_call: TRBJ2-2
cdr3_nt: TGTGCCAGCAGCTCCTCCGGGACTAGCGCCGGGGAGCTGTTTTTT
cdr3_aa: CASSSSGTSAGELFF

d_call: TRBD2
clone_size: NA
v_call: TRBV5-1
j_call: TRBJ2-5
cdr3_nt: TGCGCCAGCAGTCGGGGACTAGCGGGAGGGCGGCACGAGACCCAGTACTTC
cdr3_aa: CASSRGLAGGRHETQYF

d_call: NA
clone_size: NA
v_call: TRBV29-1
j_call: TRBJ1-2
cdr3_nt: TGCAGCGTCGCGGGGGGGGTCAACTATGGCTACACCTTC
cdr3_aa: CSVAGGVNYGYTF

d_call: TRBD2
clone_size: NA
v_call: TRBV6-1
j_call: TRBJ2-3
cdr3_nt: TGTGCCAGCAGTGGACTAGCGGGGGAACCAAGCACAGATACGCAGTATTTT
cdr3_aa: CASSGLAGEPSTDTQYF

d_call: TRBD2
clone_size: NA
v_call: TRBV14
j_call: TRBJ2-5
cdr3_nt: TGTGCCAGCAGCCAAGATAGGAGGCTAGCGGGAGGACTACAAGAGACCCAGTACTTC
cdr3_aa: CASSQDRRLAGGLQETQYF

d_call: NA
clone_size: NA
v_call: TRBV4-1
j_call: TRBJ1-2
cdr3_nt: TGCGCCAGCAGCCCTGGCGGGGTGTCTAACTATGGCTACACCTTC
cdr3_aa: CASSPGGVSNYGYTF

d_call: NA
clone_size: NA
v_call: TRBV5-6
j_call: TRBJ2-7
cdr3_nt: TGTGCCAGCAGCTTGTATTCCGACGAGCAGTACTTC
cdr3_aa: CASSLYSDEQYF

d_call: NA
clone_size: NA
v_call: TRBV5-1
j_call: TRBJ2-3
cdr3_nt: TGCGCCAGCAGCTTGGGCCTCCGACAGATCACAGATACGCAGTATTTT
cdr3_aa: CASSLGLRQITDTQYF

d_call: TRBD2
clone_size: NA
v_call: TRBV11-2
j_call: TRBJ2-7
cdr3_nt: TGTGCCAGCAGCTGGGTAGCGGGCCCTGGTAACTACGAGCAGTACTTC
cdr3_aa: CASSWVAGPGNYEQYF

d_call: TRBD1
clone_size: NA
v_call: TRBV19
j_call: TRBJ1-2
cdr3_nt: TGTGCCAGTAGTGGGGGACAGGGGCGGTTTTACTATGGCTACACCTTC
cdr3_aa: CASSGGQGRFYYGYTF

d_call: NA
clone_size: NA
v_call: TRBV11-2
j_call: TRBJ2-5
cdr3_nt: TGTGCCAGCAGCTTAGGGGCGGGGCCGGGGACCCAGTACTTC
cdr3_aa: CASSLGAGPGTQYF

d_call: TRBD2
clone_size: NA
v_call: TRBV19
j_call: TRBJ2-1
cdr3_nt: TGTGCCAGTAGTAGAGCGGGAGCTCTGGGGGATGAGCAGTTCTTC
cdr3_aa: CASSRAGALGDEQFF

d_call: TRBD2
clone_size: NA
v_call: TRBV24-1
j_call: TRBJ2-3
cdr3_nt: TGTGCCACCAGTGACCAGCGGGGGGGCCCCGATACGCAGTATTTT
cdr3_aa: CATSDQRGGPDTQYF

d_call: TRBD2
clone_size: NA
v_call: TRBV6-5
j_call: TRBJ2-3
cdr3_nt: TGTGCAAGCGGGGGGGCGATAGATACGCAGTATTTT
cdr3_aa: CASGGAIDTQYF

d_call: TRBD2
clone_size: NA
v_call: TRBV13
j_call: TRBJ2-7
cdr3_nt: TGTGCCAGCAGTCCGGGACTAGCGTCTTCCTACGAGCAGTACTTC
cdr3_aa: CASSPGLASSYEQYF

d_call: NA
clone_size: NA
v_call: TRBV6-2/TRBV6-3
j_call: TRBJ2-5
cdr3_nt: TGTGCCAGCAGTTACACAGAAGAGACCCAGTACTTC
cdr3_aa: CASSYTEETQYF

d_call: TRBD1
clone_size: NA
v_call: TRBV4-2
j_call: TRBJ2-7
cdr3_nt: TGTGCCAGCAGCCAGACCGGGACAGCACACTACGAGCAGTACTTC
cdr3_aa: CASSQTGTAHYEQYF

d_call: TRBD2
clone_size: NA
v_call: TRBV7-6
j_call: TRBJ2-2
cdr3_nt: TGTGCCAGCAGCTTAGCTCTTATAACTAGCGGGACCGGGGAGCTGTTTTTT
cdr3_aa: CASSLALITSGTGELFF

d_call: NA
clone_size: NA
v_call: TRBV7-2
j_call: TRBJ2-1
cdr3_nt: TGTGCCAGCAGCTCCCAGGGGACGAACCCCTACAATGAGCAGTTCTTC
cdr3_aa: CASSSQGTNPYNEQFF